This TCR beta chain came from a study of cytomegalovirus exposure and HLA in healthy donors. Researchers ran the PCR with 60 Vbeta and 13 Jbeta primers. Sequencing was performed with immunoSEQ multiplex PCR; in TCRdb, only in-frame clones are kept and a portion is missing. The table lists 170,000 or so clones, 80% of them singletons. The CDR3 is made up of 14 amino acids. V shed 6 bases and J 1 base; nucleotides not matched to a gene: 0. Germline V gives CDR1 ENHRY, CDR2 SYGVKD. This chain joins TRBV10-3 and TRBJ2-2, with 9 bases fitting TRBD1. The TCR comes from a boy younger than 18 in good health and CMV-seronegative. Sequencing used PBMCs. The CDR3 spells CAIRTGGNTGELFF. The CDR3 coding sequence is TGTGCCATCAGGACAGGGGGGAACACCGGGGAGCTGTTTTTT.